This T cell receptor beta chain was recovered during a study of blood T cell repertoires in COVID-19. Across the whole study: Collection of acute and convalescent COVID-19 samples took place in the United States, Italy and Spain. PBMCs, B-cell-depleted T cells, or T cells were the source of the cDNA or gDNA that made up the material.

This clone was counted between two and nine times. Study processing details: Reference gene primer amplification gave nucleated cell count estimates. Sequencing was performed with immunoSEQ multiplex PCR; in TCRdb, only in-frame clones are kept and a portion is missing. Clone size and V and J calls were adopted from that table, with D and trimming inferred from the DNA. Altogether about 250,000 clones are present, about 88% being singletons, with the ten largest covering about 2.1%. Trimming left V 5 bases short and J 4 bases short, with 18 bases between. In germline, CDR1 is SGHVS, CDR2 FQNEAQ. The CDR3 is 15 amino acids.

The J gene is TRBJ2-7, the V gene TRBV7-8, with D maybe TRBD1 (8 bases). The TCR originated in a woman aged 40 to 50 who had recovered from COVID-19. Sequenced material: peripheral blood. The CDR3 here is CASSLQRDRPYEQYF. The CDR3, as DNA: TGTGCCAGCAGCCTTCAGCGGGACAGGCCGTACGAGCAGTACTTC.